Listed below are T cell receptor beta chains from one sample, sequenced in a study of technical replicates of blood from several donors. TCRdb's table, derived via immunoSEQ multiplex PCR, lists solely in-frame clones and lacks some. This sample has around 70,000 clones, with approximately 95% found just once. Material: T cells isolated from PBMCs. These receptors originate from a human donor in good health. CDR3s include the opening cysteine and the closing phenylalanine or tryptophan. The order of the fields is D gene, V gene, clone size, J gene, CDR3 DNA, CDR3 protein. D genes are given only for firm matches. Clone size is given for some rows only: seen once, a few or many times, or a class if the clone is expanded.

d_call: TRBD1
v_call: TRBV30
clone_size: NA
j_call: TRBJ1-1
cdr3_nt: TGTGCCGGTAACCGGGACAGCCTAATGAACACTGAAGCTTTCTTT
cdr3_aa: CAGNRDSLMNTEAFF

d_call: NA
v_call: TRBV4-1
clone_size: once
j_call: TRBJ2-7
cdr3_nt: TGCGCCAGCAGCCAGGGTGCAGGGGGGGAGCAGTACTTC
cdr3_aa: CASSQGAGGEQYF

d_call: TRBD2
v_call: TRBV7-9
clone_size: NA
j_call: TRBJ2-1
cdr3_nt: TGTGCCAGATCGGGGCTAGCGGGAAGCAATGAGCAGTTCTTC
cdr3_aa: CARSGLAGSNEQFF

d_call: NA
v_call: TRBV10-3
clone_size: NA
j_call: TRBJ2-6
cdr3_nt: TGTGCCATCAGTGAATTCGGGACACCCTACTCTGGGGCCAACGTCCTGACTTTC
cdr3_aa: CAISEFGTPYSGANVLTF

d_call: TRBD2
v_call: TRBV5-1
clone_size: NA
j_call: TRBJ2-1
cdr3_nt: TGCGCCAGCAGCAAGGGACTAGCGGGAAGTAACTACAATGAGCAGTTCTTC
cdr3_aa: CASSKGLAGSNYNEQFF

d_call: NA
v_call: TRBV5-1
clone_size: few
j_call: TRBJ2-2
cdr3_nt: TGCGCCAGCAGCTTATCCGTCACCGGGGAGCTGTTTTTT
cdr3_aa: CASSLSVTGELFF

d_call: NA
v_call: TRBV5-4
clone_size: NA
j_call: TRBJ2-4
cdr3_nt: TGTGCCAGCAGCTTGTCAGAGGGAAACATTCAGTACTTC
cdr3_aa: CASSLSEGNIQYF

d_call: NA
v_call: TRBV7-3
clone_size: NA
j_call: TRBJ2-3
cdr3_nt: TGTGCCAGCAGCTCACAGGCTAGCACAGATACGCAGTATTTT
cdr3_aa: CASSSQASTDTQYF

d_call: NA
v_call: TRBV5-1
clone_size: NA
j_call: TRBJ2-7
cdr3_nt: TGCGCCAGCAGCTTGGAGGGGACCTACGAGCAGTACTTC
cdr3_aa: CASSLEGTYEQYF

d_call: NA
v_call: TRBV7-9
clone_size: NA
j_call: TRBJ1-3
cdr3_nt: TGTGCCAGCAGCTTAGTTCGGTTAGGGGTTAACTCTGGAAACACCATATATTTT
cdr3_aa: CASSLVRLGVNSGNTIYF

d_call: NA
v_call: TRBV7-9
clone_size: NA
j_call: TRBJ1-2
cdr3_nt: TGTGCCAGCAGCTTAGGGGAGGGATCTAACTATGGCTACACCTTC
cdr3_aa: CASSLGEGSNYGYTF

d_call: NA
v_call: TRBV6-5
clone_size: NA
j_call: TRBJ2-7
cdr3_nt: TGTGCCAGCAGTTACGCCCTAACTACCGAGCAGTACTTC
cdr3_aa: CASSYALTTEQYF

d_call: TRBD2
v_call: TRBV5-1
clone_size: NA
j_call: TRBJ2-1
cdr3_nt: TGCGCCAGCAGTGAGAGCGGGGAGGCGGTCAATGAGCAGTTCTTC
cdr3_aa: CASSESGEAVNEQFF

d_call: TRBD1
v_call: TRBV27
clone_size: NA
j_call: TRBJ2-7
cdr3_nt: TGTGCCAGCAGCTATCTGGGACAGGTCACTCCCTACGAGCAGTACTTC
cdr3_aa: CASSYLGQVTPYEQYF

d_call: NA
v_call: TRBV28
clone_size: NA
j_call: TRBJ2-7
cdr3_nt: TGTGCCAGCAGACAGAACTACGAGCAGTACTTC
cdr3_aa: CASRQNYEQYF

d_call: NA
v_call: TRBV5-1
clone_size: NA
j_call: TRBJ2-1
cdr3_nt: TGCGCCAGCTCGGCCAGGTACAATGAGCAGTTCTTC
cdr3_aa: CASSARYNEQFF

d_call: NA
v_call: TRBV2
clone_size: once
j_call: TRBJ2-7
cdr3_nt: TGTGCCAGCAGGGCCGAGGGCGAGCAGTACTTC
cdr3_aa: CASRAEGEQYF

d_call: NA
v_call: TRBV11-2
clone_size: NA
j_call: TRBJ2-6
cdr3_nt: TGTGCCAGCAGCTACAGGCCTAGCTCTGGGGCCAACGTCCTGACTTTC
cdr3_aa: CASSYRPSSGANVLTF

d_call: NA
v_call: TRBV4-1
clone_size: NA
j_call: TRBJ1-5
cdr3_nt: TGCGCCAGCAGCTCCGCTCCGGGCAATCAGCCCCAGCATTTT
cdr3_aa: CASSSAPGNQPQHF

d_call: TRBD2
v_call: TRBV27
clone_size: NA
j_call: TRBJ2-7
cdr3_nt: TGTGCCAGCAGTGGATCTAGCGGGGGGGCCCGGGAGCAGTACTTC
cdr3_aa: CASSGSSGGAREQYF

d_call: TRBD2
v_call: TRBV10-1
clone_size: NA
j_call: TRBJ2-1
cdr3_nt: TGCGCCAGCAGTGATCCAGCGGGAGGGCCGCGGGAGCAGTTCTTC
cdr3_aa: CASSDPAGGPREQFF

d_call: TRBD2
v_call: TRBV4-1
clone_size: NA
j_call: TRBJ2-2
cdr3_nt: TGCGCCAGCAGCCGGCTAGCGGGGTCGGGTACTGAGTTGGACACCGGGGAGCTGTTTTTT
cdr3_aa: CASSRLAGSGTELDTGELFF

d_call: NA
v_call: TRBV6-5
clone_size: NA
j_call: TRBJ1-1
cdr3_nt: TGTGCCAGCAGTTACGGTCCAGGAGCTTTCTTT
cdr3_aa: CASSYGPGAFF

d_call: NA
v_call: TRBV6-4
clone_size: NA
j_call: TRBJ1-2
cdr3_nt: TGTGCCAGCAGTGATCCCTCAACAGGGTACTATGGCTACACCTTC
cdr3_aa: CASSDPSTGYYGYTF

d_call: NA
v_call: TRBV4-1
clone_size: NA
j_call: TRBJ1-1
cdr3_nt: TGCGCCAGCAGCCAAGGTCCACTACCCTTCACTGAAGCTTTCTTT
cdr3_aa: CASSQGPLPFTEAFF

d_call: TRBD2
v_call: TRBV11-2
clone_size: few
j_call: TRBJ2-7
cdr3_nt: TGTGCCAGCAGCTTGGGCGGGAGGTACGAGCAGTACTTC
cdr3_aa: CASSLGGRYEQYF

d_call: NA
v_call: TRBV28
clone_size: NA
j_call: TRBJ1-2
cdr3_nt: TGTGCCAGCAGTCTTCAGGGGAATAAGGGCTACACCTTC
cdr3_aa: CASSLQGNKGYTF

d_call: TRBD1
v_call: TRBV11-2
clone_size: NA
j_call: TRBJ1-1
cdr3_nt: TGTGCCAGCAGCTTAGGGGACAGGGGGCAGAACACTGAAGCTTTCTTT
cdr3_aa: CASSLGDRGQNTEAFF

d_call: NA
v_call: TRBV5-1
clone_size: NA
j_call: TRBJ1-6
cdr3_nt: TGCGCCAGCGGGGATGCAGGGCCCAATTCACCCCTCCACTTT
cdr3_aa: CASGDAGPNSPLHF

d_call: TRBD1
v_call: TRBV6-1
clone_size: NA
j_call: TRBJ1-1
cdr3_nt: TGTGCCAGCGGTACAGGGGTTACCGCTGAAGCTTTCTTT
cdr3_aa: CASGTGVTAEAFF

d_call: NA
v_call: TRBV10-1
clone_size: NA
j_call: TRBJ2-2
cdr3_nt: TGCGCCAGCAGTGACCGACTGTGGCGTAGCACCGGGGAGCTGTTTTTT
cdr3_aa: CASSDRLWRSTGELFF

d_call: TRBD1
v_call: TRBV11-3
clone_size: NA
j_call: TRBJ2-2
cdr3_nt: TGTGCCAGCAGCCCAGCGACCTACGGGACAGGGGGCCCCGGGGAGCTGTTTTTT
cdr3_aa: CASSPATYGTGGPGELFF

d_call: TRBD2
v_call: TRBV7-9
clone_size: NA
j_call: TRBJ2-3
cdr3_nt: TGTGCCAGCAGCTTAGCTAAGCGGGGGATGACAGATACGCAGTATTTT
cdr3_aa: CASSLAKRGMTDTQYF

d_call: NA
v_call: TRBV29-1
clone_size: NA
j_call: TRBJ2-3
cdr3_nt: TGCAGCGTTGGCGGGACTCTTACAGATACGCAGTATTTT
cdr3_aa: CSVGGTLTDTQYF

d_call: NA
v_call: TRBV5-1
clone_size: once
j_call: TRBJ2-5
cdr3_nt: TGCGCCAGCAGCTCTACCAACCAAGAGACCCAGTACTTC
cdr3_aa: CASSSTNQETQYF

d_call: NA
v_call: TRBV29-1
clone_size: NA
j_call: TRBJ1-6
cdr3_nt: TGCGGGGGGGGGACCTCCCATAGATCACCCCTCCACTTT
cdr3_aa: CGGGTSHRSPLHF

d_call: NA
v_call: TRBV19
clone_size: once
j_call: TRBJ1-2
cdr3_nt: TGTGCCAGTAGTATAGATCTGGGGAGTTCTAACTATGGCTACACCTTC
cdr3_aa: CASSIDLGSSNYGYTF